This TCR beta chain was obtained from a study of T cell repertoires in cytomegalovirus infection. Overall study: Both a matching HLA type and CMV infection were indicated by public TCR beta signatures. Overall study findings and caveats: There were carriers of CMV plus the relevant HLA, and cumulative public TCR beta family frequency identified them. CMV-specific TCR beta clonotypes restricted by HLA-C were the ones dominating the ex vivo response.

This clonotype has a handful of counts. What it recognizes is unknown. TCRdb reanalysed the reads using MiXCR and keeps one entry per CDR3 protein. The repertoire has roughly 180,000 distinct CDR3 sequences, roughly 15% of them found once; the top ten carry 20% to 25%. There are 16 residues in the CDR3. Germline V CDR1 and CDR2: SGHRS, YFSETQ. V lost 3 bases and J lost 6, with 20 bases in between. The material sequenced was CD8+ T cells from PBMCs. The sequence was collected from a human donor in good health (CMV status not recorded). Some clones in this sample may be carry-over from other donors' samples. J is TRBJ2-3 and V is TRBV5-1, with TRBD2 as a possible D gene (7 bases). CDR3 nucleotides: TGCGCCAGCAGCTCCTCCTGGGGGGGGGCCCGGGATACGCAGTATTTT. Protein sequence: CASSSSWGGARDTQYF.